This passage covers 21 T cell receptor beta chains from one sample sequenced in a study of T cell repertoires in cytomegalovirus infection. Their target antigens are unknown. TCRdb re-derived calls from the reads in MiXCR, one entry per CDR3 protein. The profile shows 700,000 to 950,000 distinct CDR3 sequences, approximately 30% of them singletons. This sample comprised cultured CD8+ T cells from PBMCs, obtained from culture after CMV antigen stimulation. The receptors stem from a human donor in good health (CMV status not recorded). Some clones in this sample may be carry-over from other donors' samples.

The rearrangement links TRBV11-3 to TRBJ2-7; D perhaps matches TRBD1 (5 bases). The ends were cut back, 1 base at V and 0 bases at J, with 7 bases in the middle. The CDR3 covers 14 residues. Germline V gene lookup returns CDR1 SGHNT and CDR2 YENEEA. CDR3 in DNA: TGTGCCAGCAGCTTAGGACAGCACTCCTACGAGCAGTACTTC. This codes for CASSLGQHSYEQYF.

This sequence joins TRBV4-3 and TRBJ2-3; D is ambiguous. This CDR3 contains 18 residues. The germline CDR1 and CDR2 sequences are LGHNA and YSLEER. Trimming took 3 bases from V and 0 from J, leaving 19 bases between them. The CDR3 protein is CASSQFTVGATSTDTQYF. In DNA form, the CDR3 reads TGCGCCAGCAGCCAGTTCACCGTCGGTGCCACTAGCACAGATACGCAGTATTTT.

The V call is TRBV28, the J call TRBJ2-1; maybe TRBD2 (7 bases). Germline V gene lookup returns CDR1 MDHEN and CDR2 SYDVKM. This CDR3 region has 16 residues. V was pared by 3 bases and J by 4 bases, with 16 bases between. The CDR3 DNA sequence: TGTGCCAGCAGTTTGGTTGGGGGGGCCGTTTACAATGAGCAGTTCTTC. Translating gives CASSLVGGAVYNEQFF.

The chain has TRBV20-1 and TRBJ1-1; D is unclear. Germline V lookup: CDR1 DFQATT, CDR2 SNEGSKA (reference sequence). V shed 3 bases and J shed 0 bases, with 5 bases lying between them. The CDR3 extends over 12 amino acids. For the CDR3, the DNA is TGCAGTGCTAGGGTTGTGAACACTGAAGCTTTCTTT. Translated: CSARVVNTEAFF.

Ten or more counts support this clonotype. This chain joins TRBV12-3 or TRBV12-4 and TRBJ1-1, with D uncertain. This CDR3 has 14 residues. V lost 5 bases and J 0 bases, leaving 10 bases between the germline ends. CDR3 protein: CASSPPGVNTEAFF. The CDR3 nucleotides read TGTGCCAGCAGTCCCCCCGGGGTGAACACTGAAGCTTTCTTT.

This clonotype has only one observation. V usage is TRBV6-2 or TRBV6-3 and J usage is TRBJ1-2; D remains ambiguous. Trimming shortened V by 0 bases and J by 6 bases, and 8 bases separated the two germline ends. CDR3 size: 13 residues. CDR1 MNHEY and CDR2 SVGEGT come from the germline V gene. Here the CDR3 DNA reads TGTGCCAGCAGTTACTCTAAGAGGGATGGCTACACCTTC. This encodes CASSYSKRDGYTF.

The rearrangement uses TRBV5-4 and TRBJ2-2; D perhaps matches TRBD2 (5 bases). The CDR3 sequence is 15 residues long. The germline CDR1 and CDR2 sequences are SGHNT and YYREEE (reference sequence). V was shortened by 3 bases and J by 7 bases, with 16 bases between the two germline ends. CDR3 amino acids: CASSSRGEQNGELFF. In DNA form, the CDR3 reads TGTGCCAGCAGCTCCCGGGGAGAACAGAACGGGGAGCTGTTTTTT.

This clonotype was found many times. The gene calls are TRBV7-2 and TRBJ2-5, with D hard to call. V lost 3 bases to trimming and J lost 0 bases, with 14 bases between them. Looked up from germline, CDR1 is SGHTA and CDR2 is FQGNSA. The CDR3 covers 16 residues. The CDR3, as DNA: TGTGCCAGCAGCTTGATACCATATAGGTACCAAGAGACCCAGTACTTC. Amino acid sequence: CASSLIPYRYQETQYF.

The J gene is TRBJ2-7, the V gene TRBV13, with D unresolved. The CDR3 consists of 12 residues. Deletions cut 0 bases from V and 7 bases from J, with 7 bases between. Germline loops: CDR1 PRHDT, CDR2 FYEKMQ (reference sequence). The CDR3 reads CASSLGVREQYF. The CDR3 DNA is TGTGCCAGCAGCTTAGGGGTACGGGAGCAGTACTTC.

This chain uses TRBV2 with TRBJ1-6, with 8 bases that match TRBD1. Germline CDR1 SNHLY, CDR2 FYNNEI. The CDR3 covers 15 residues. V dropped 7 bases and J dropped 8; count of bases not matched to a gene: 10. CDR3 amino acids: CASTQGAGGDSPLHF. The CDR3 nucleotides are TGTGCCAGCACCCAGGGGGCAGGAGGGGATTCACCCCTCCACTTT.

This clonotype occurred a few times. J is TRBJ1-1 and V is TRBV29-1, with D perhaps matching TRBD1 (5 bases). The CDR3 runs 16 residues. The V gene's germline CDR1 is SQVTM and CDR2 ANQGSEA. Trimming cost V 0 bases and J 0 bases, with 14 bases left between them. The CDR3 DNA reads TGCAGCGTTGAAGATCTTGTTGGACAACTGAACACTGAAGCTTTCTTT. As protein: CSVEDLVGQLNTEAFF.

In this sample, this clonotype turned up many times. The gene calls are TRBV7-6 and TRBJ2-1, with 8 bases matching TRBD1. Germline V gene lookup returns CDR1 SGHVS and CDR2 FNYEAQ. The CDR3 sequence is 16 residues long. J was trimmed by 2 bases and V by 2 bases; bases with no gene match: 5. CDR3 residues: CASSLTTGGPYNEQFF. CDR3 DNA: TGTGCCAGCAGCTTAACTACAGGGGGTCCCTACAATGAGCAGTTCTTC.

CDR3 nucleotide sequence: TGTGCCAGCAGCGTAGAAACAAGTCCTGGAAACACCATATATTTT. Protein product: CASSVETSPGNTIYF. The chain couples TRBV9 to TRBJ1-3, with D unclear. Deletions cut 0 bases from V and 2 bases from J, with 9 bases between. This CDR3 has 15 residues. Germline CDR1 and CDR2: SGDLS and YYNGEE. Based on the CDR3 plus reference TRBV9 and TRBJ1-3, the full variable domain is DSGVTQTPKHLITATGQRVTLRCSPRSGDLSVYWYQQSLDQGLQFLIQYYNGEERAKGNILERFSAQQFPDLHSELNLSSLELGDSALYFCASSVETSPGNTIYFGEGSWLTVV.

This clonotype was picked up a small number of times. The rearrangement links TRBV11-2 to TRBJ1-2; unclear D gene. The V gene's germline CDR1 is SGHAT and CDR2 FQNNGV. V gave up 5 bases and J gave up 8 bases, with 15 bases separating them. The CDR3 spans 13 residues. CDR3 DNA: TGTGCCAGCAGCCTTGGACTCATTAGGGGCTACACCTTC. Protein: CASSLGLIRGYTF.

A single count supports this clonotype. The J gene is TRBJ1-6, the V gene TRBV12-3 or TRBV12-4, with D possibly being TRBD1 (6 bases). Trimming took 3 bases from V and 8 from J, leaving 11 bases between them. The CDR3 sequence is 14 residues long. The CDR3 loop reads CASSFRDNHSPLHF. In DNA form, the CDR3 reads TGTGCCAGCAGTTTCAGGGACAATCATTCACCCCTCCACTTT.

This clonotype was counted a few times. The gene calls are TRBV7-9 and TRBJ2-1, with TRBD1 matching over 7 bases. The J segment lost 10 bases and the V segment lost 4 bases, leaving 19 bases of the junction unmatched. This CDR3 is 17 amino acids long. Germline V gene sequence: CDR1 SEHNR, CDR2 FQNEAQ (reference sequence). The CDR3 region is CASSSRFEGAFEMEQFF. CDR3 DNA sequence: TGTGCCAGCAGCTCCCGATTCGAGGGGGCCTTTGAAATGGAGCAGTTCTTC.

The chain employs TRBV7-9 and TRBJ1-2, with D maybe TRBD1 (5 bases). Germline V CDR1 and CDR2: SEHNR, FQNEAQ (reference sequence). The CDR3 is made up of 17 amino acids. V was cut by 5 bases and J by 3 bases, with 22 bases left in between. The CDR3 coding sequence is TGTGCCAGCAGCCCTCCCGGGGCAGGGAGGTTTCACTATGGCTACACCTTC. It translates to CASSPPGAGRFHYGYTF.

This clonotype was detected many times. The rearrangement joins TRBV7-6 to TRBJ2-3; no reliable D call. CDR1 SGHVS and CDR2 FNYEAQ come from the germline V gene. The CDR3 is made up of 13 amino acids. Trimming stripped 3 bases from V and 6 bases from J, with 10 bases between. CDR3 protein: CASSFGGVDTQYF. The CDR3 region has the DNA TGTGCCAGCAGCTTCGGTGGGGTGGATACGCAGTATTTT.

This chain joins TRBV6-5 and TRBJ1-1; D is uncertain. The CDR3 covers 13 residues. Germline CDR1 MNHEY, CDR2 SVGAGI. Deletions cut 2 bases from V and 7 bases from J, with 11 bases between. In DNA, the CDR3 is TGTGCCAGCAGTTACGGGAGGATGGGTGAAGCTTTCTTT. Translated: CASSYGRMGEAFF.

The J gene is TRBJ1-1, the V gene TRBV6-4; no clear D. Germline V CDR1 and CDR2: MRHNA, SNTAGT. CDR3 length equals 13 residues. The V end lost 4 bases, the J end lost 3 bases, and 9 bases lay between the germline ends. DNA of the CDR3: TGTGCCAGCAGTGTTTTTGGGGACACTGAAGCTTTCTTT. This encodes CASSVFGDTEAFF.

This clonotype was seen repeatedly, ten times or more. The gene calls are TRBV7-9 and TRBJ1-1, with D unclear. Germline V gives CDR1 SEHNR, CDR2 FQNEAQ (reference sequence). V shed 6 bases and J shed 4 bases, with 6 bases lying between them. The CDR3 contains 11 residues. Here the CDR3 DNA reads TGTGCCAGCAGGGTGGGCACTGAAGCTTTCTTT. It codes for CASRVGTEAFF.